This TCR beta chain was captured in a study of cytomegalovirus exposure and HLA in healthy donors. The PCR had 60 Vbeta and 13 Jbeta primers. The data were produced by immunoSEQ multiplex PCR, yet TCRdb's version contains in-frame clones alone and is incomplete. The profile shows 130,000 to 150,000 clones, approximately 9% of them singletons. CDR3 length: 16 residues. V gave up 1 base and J gave up 7 bases, with 19 bases separating them. CDR1 and CDR2 from the germline V gene are SGHAT and FQDESV (reference sequence). The chain is built from TRBV11-1 and TRBJ1-1, with TRBD1 as a possible D gene (6 bases). The receptor's source is a male donor in good health and CMV-seronegative. Sequencing was done on a sample of PBMCs. Here the CDR3 DNA reads TGTGCCAGCAGCTTAGAAAGGCTGGGACAAGGCGGTGAAGCTTTCTTT. This encodes CASSLERLGQGGEAFF. Variable domain in full (rest from reference TRBV11-1 and TRBJ1-1): EAEVAQSPRYKITEKSQAVAFWCDPISGHATLYWYRQILGQGPELLVQFQDESVVDDSQLPKDRFSAERLKGVDSTLKIQPAELGDSAMYLCASSLERLGQGGEAFFGQGTRLTVV.